This record concerns one T cell receptor beta chain sequence. There are a few counts of this clone. What this receptor recognizes is not known. One base away there is no much larger clone; base qualities are not given. The source of the sample is a study of OX40 agonist ivuxolimab in advanced cancers. Notes on the research overall: Ivuxolimab was a fully human IgG2 agonistic monoclonal antibody targeting the costimulatory receptor OX40 (CD134). Intravenous ivuxolimab was administered to patients every 2 weeks at six dose levels: 0.01, 0.1, 0.3, 1.5, 3 and 10 mg/kg. Of the approximately 50 dose-escalation patients, hepatocellular carcinoma was present in about 20, melanoma in around 15, renal cell carcinoma in 9 and head and neck cancer in 9. In the dose-escalation cohort, around 80% of patients were male, and the mean age was 60 years with a range of about 23 to 79. Patients were allowed to have had prior anti-PD-1, anti-PD-L1 or anti-CTLA-4 therapy, and around two fifths of the dose-escalation patients had been treated with checkpoint inhibitors. Partial responses occurred in three dose-escalation patients: two with cutaneous melanoma and one with hepatocellular carcinoma. Peripheral TCRbeta sequencing was intended to test whether TCR sequence diversity was altered and clonal T-cell expansion was caused by ivuxolimab. The paper covers the monotherapy dose-escalation part of the phase I ivuxolimab trial, which included N ≈ 50 patients.

Relative to germline, V is 7 bases shorter and J is 11 bases shorter, with 14 bases between their ends. CDR1 is given as SNHLY and CDR2 as FYNNEI, both from the germline V gene. The CDR3 spans 12 residues, from the cysteine through the phenylalanine. This entry keeps only the CDR3 DNA: 36 bases, framed from base 1. The trial excluded patients who had a history of autoimmune disease or were on systemic immunosuppression. Peripheral blood for TCR sequencing was collected from all dose cohorts at baseline, on cycle 4 day 1, and on cycle 7 day 1. Samples came from an open-label, multicenter, first-in-human phase I dose-escalation trial of ivuxolimab. Adults with locally advanced or metastatic head and neck squamous cell, hepatocellular, melanoma or renal cell carcinoma were enrolled in the trial. Before TCR sequencing, CD4+ T cells and CD8+ T cells from peripheral blood were sorted into separate populations.

The research as a whole found: In the 0.1-3.0 mg/kg groups, partial responders had among the lowest normalized peripheral clonal expansion, particularly in CD8+ T cells. Low levels of normalized T-cell clonal expansion were also seen in some nonresponding patients. After ivuxolimab, more expanded clones were found on average in CD8+ T cells than in CD4+ T cells. Which antigens the clonally expanded peripheral T cells were specific for was not determined. At doses of 0.1 to 3.0 mg/kg, clonal expansion of both CD4+ and CD8+ blood T cells was observed from baseline to week 6.

Genomic DNA was isolated from the sorted cells so that the TCRbeta CDR3 region could be sequenced. The immunoSEQ Assay was used for sequencing of TCRbeta CDR3 regions. TCRdb took over this immuneACCESS table, retaining in-frame rearrangements with V and J assigned. Such tables are incomplete; in checked studies, under half of the missing clones stem from an unresolved V gene, and the remainder is unexplained. This sample holds around 68,000 clones; over 75% were observed only once. The ten largest make up around 0.68% of the sample. The sequence derives from an adult with an advanced solid tumor such as melanoma, head and neck, liver or kidney cancer. Recombination linked TRBV2 to TRBJ1-4; D gene: possibly TRBD1, on 6 matching bases. This material consisted of CD4+ or CD8+ T cells sorted from blood, taken in a trial of the OX40 agonist ivuxolimab. The sequenced DNA: TGTGCCAGCAATCCTACAGGGTCCAAACTGTTTTTT. This is translated as CASNPTGSKLFF.